This T cell receptor (beta chain) derives from a study of blood T cells in healthy people across ages. Together with a sample-barcoded 5' primer, a J-beta primer mix was included in a second PCR lasting about 6 to 12 cycles. One entry per CDR3 protein, called by TCRdb with MiXCR from the 5' RACE reads. The sample lists about 800,000 distinct CDR3 sequences; about 62% were seen once. CDR3 length equals 14 residues. Germline V CDR1 and CDR2: SQVTM, ANQGSEA. The gene calls are TRBV29-1 and TRBJ2-4, with D perhaps matching TRBD2 (6 bases). Gene TRBJ2-5 matches the end of the DNA better, so the J call may be wrong. Specimen: blood. The clonotype comes from a young man in good health. The CDR3 DNA reads TGCAGCGGGAGGGTAGGTAGACGGTCGGAGACCCAGTACTTC. This codes for CSGRVGRRSETQYF.